The following is a T cell receptor (beta chain) sequence with its context. How the authors handled the data: By means of reference gene primer amplification, nucleated cell counts were estimated. Using immunoSEQ multiplex PCR, the repertoire was profiled, and TCRdb retains in-frame clones only, with some absent. That table furnishes V, J and clone size, whereas the DNA furnished D and trimming. The data contain over 95,000 clones, approximately 88% of them seen just once; the ten biggest clones take up 17%. The V end lost 0 bases, the J end lost 3 bases, and 12 bases lay between the germline ends. From germline, CDR1 is SGDLS and CDR2 YYNGEE. This CDR3 is 15 amino acids long. The data are from a study of blood T cell repertoires in COVID-19. Study-wide context: The United States, Italy and Spain were the sources of the acute and convalescent COVID-19 samples. PBMCs, B-cell-depleted T cells, or T cells provided the cDNA or gDNA that made up the material.

The receptor was isolated from a woman in her fifties or sixties with acute or convalescent COVID-19. The sample consisted of peripheral blood. The chain links TRBV9 to TRBJ1-2, with D perhaps matching TRBD1 (6 bases). The CDR3 protein is CASSVAGGPDYGYTF. The CDR3 DNA reads as TGTGCCAGCAGCGTAGCGGGGGGGCCGGACTATGGCTACACCTTC.